The sequence of this T cell receptor beta chain was determined in a study of T cell responses to AZD1222 COVID-19 vaccine. Deletions cut 5 bases from V and 2 bases from J, with 16 bases between. This CDR3 has 16 residues. CDR1 is SGHNT, CDR2 YYREEE, per germline (reference sequence). Details on this clone: Its antigen is undetermined.

Findings of the study overall: When two AZD1222 doses had been given, Spike-specific TCR breadth and depth rose. Regions 160-218 and 743-854 held dominance among vaccine-associated CD4 TCRs, which spanned spike. Repertoire collection took place solely once the T cell response had peaked. Only six people who got AZD1222 tested seropositive at baseline.

Sequencing was performed with immunoSEQ multiplex PCR; in TCRdb, only in-frame clones are kept and a portion is missing. The sample lists about 220,000 clones; 85% to 95% were seen once. The sequence derives from an adult in good health. The starting material was peripheral blood, obtained on day 0 of MenACWY control vaccination. The chain links TRBV5-4 to TRBJ1-4; D possibly corresponds to TRBD1 (5 bases). The CDR3 nucleotides are TGTGCCAGCAGTTACCACGGGGGAGGGACTAATGAAAAACTGTTTTTT. It translates to CASSYHGGGTNEKLFF.